The 31 T cell receptor beta chains in this list originate from one sample, sequenced in a study of T cells in Graves' hyperthyroidism and ophthalmopathy. The source material, RNA transcripts, was used to amplify TCR beta CDR3 regions. HTBI primers drove first-round RT-PCR of the TCR CDR3. MiXCR, applied by TCRdb to the multiplex PCR reads, yields one record per CDR3 protein. This table has about 770,000 distinct CDR3 sequences, 15% to 20% appearing once. The sequenced sample was blood. The receptors stem from a woman aged 45-60 years with Graves' hyperthyroidism that later progressed to Graves' ophthalmopathy.

A note on this clonotype: This may be a read error, as it is one base from a much larger clone. The chain uses TRBV7-8 and TRBJ2-7, with D perhaps matching TRBD1 (6 bases). The CDR3 is made up of 14 amino acids. Trimming removed 5 bases at V and 3 bases at J, with 14 bases between. The germline V gene encodes CDR1 SGHVS and CDR2 FQNEAQ. The CDR3 region is CASSPMGQNYEQYF. CDR3 DNA: TGTGCCAGCAGCCCCATGGGACAAAACTACGAGCAGTACTTC.

This clonotype has a count of ten or more. The V and J genes are TRBV3-1 and TRBJ1-2, with D perhaps TRBD1 (5 bases). Trimming removed 0 bases at V and 10 bases at J, with 18 bases between. CDR1 and CDR2 (germline): LGHDT, YNNKEL (reference sequence). This CDR3 contains 15 residues. This CDR3 is CASSQDDGDWNTYTF. CDR3 DNA sequence: TGTGCCAGCAGCCAAGATGATGGGGACTGGAACACCTACACCTTC.

J is TRBJ2-6 and V is TRBV14, with 9 positions matching TRBD1. Losses at the gene ends were 2 bases for V and 4 bases for J; bases not matched to a gene: 9. CDR1 and CDR2 (germline): SGHDN, FVKESK. The CDR3 loop spans 18 amino acids. Here the CDR3 DNA reads TGTGCCAGCAGCCAACGTCCCGGGACAGGGTCAGGGGCCAACGTCCTGACTTTC. Residues: CASSQRPGTGSGANVLTF.

The genes are TRBV5-1 and TRBJ1-1; TRBD1 is a possible D gene (6 bases). This CDR3 contains 16 residues. Germline values: CDR1 SGHRS, CDR2 YFSETQ. V was pared by 4 bases and J by 2 bases, with 18 bases between. CDR3 nucleotides: TGCGCCAGCAGCCCCTCCCTGGGACAATATAACACTGAAGCTTTCTTT. Translating gives CASSPSLGQYNTEAFF.

In this sample, this clonotype turned up a few times. The chain combines TRBV12-3 or TRBV12-4 with TRBJ2-1; 12 positions agree with TRBD2. V lost 6 bases, J lost 0 bases, and 3 bases stayed unmatched. This CDR3 spans 16 amino acids. As DNA, the CDR3 is TGTGCCAGCAGGACTAGCGGGGGAGGCTCCTACAATGAGCAGTTCTTC. It codes for CASRTSGGGSYNEQFF.

This clonotype was observed a handful of times. The chain recombines TRBV6-6 with TRBJ1-1, with D perhaps matching TRBD1 (5 bases). This CDR3 spans 15 amino acids. V dropped 2 bases and J dropped 3 bases, with 13 bases sitting between them. The germline V gene has CDR1 MNHNY and CDR2 SVGAGI (reference sequence). The CDR3 nucleotides read TGTGCCAGCAGTTACGGGGGGGAGAGGGACACTGAAGCTTTCTTT. Protein sequence: CASSYGGERDTEAFF.

This chain links TRBV15 with TRBJ1-5, with a weak D call TRBD1 (5 bases). CDR1 is LNHNV and CDR2 is YYDKDF in the germline V gene (reference sequence). V gave up 0 bases and J gave up 5 bases, with 11 bases separating them. The CDR3 sequence is 15 residues long. The CDR3 nucleotides are TGTGCCACCAGCAGAGATCTTGCGGGGGATCAGCCCCAGCATTTT. Translation gives CATSRDLAGDQPQHF.

This clonotype was counted only a few times. This chain uses TRBV7-2 with TRBJ2-2; weak D call: TRBD2 (6 bases). Germline V gives CDR1 SGHTA, CDR2 FQGNSA. This CDR3 region has 15 residues. V was clipped by 3 bases and J by 5 bases, with 13 bases between them. CDR3: CASSFTRTKTGELFF. The DNA of the CDR3 is TGTGCCAGCAGCTTCACCAGGACTAAGACCGGGGAGCTGTTTTTT.

This clonotype was detected ten times or more. The V call is TRBV13, the J call TRBJ1-2; 8 nucleotides line up with TRBD1. The CDR3 length is 15 residues. Germline CDR1 PRHDT, CDR2 FYEKMQ (reference sequence). Germline trimming cut 5 bases from V and 3 bases from J; bases unmatched to any gene: 8. The CDR3 nucleotides read TGTGCCAGCAGCACCGGACAGGGAAGGGACTATGGCTACACCTTC. Amino acid sequence: CASSTGQGRDYGYTF.

This sequence joins TRBV5-1 and TRBJ1-2; maybe TRBD1 (6 bases). CDR3 size: 16 residues. Trimming removed 0 bases at V and 2 bases at J, with 14 bases between. From germline, CDR1 is SGHRS and CDR2 YFSETQ. The CDR3 nucleotides read TGCGCCAGCAGCTTGGCGGTAGGGGGAGCCAACTATGGCTACACCTTC. Translation gives CASSLAVGGANYGYTF.

The sample holds a few counts of this clonotype. The chain carries TRBV29-1 and TRBJ2-3; D is unresolved. In germline, CDR1 is SQVTM, CDR2 ANQGSEA. The CDR3 runs 11 residues. Trimming cost V 7 bases and J 2 bases, with 7 bases left between them. The CDR3 DNA reads as TGCAGCGCCTCAGACACAGATACGCAGTATTTT. This translates into CSASDTDTQYF.

The chain is built from TRBV2 and TRBJ2-7; tentatively, D is TRBD1 (7 bases). Germline loops: CDR1 SNHLY, CDR2 FYNNEI. V was trimmed by 8 bases and J by 1 base, leaving 18 bases between them. The CDR3 is made up of 15 amino acids. CDR3 in amino acids: CASGGSTGASYEQYF. CDR3 bases: TGTGCCAGCGGGGGGAGTACAGGGGCGTCCTACGAGCAGTACTTC.

The CDR3 DNA reads TGCGCCAGCAGCTCGGGACCTGGGGGGTACAATGAGCAGTTCTTC. Its protein product is CASSSGPGGYNEQFF. The J gene is TRBJ2-1, the V gene TRBV5-1, with D possibly being TRBD2 (6 bases). CDR3 length: 15 residues. In germline, CDR1 is SGHRS, CDR2 YFSETQ. Trimming removed 3 bases from V and 4 bases from J, with 14 bases in between.

The table lists this clonotype with many counts. The V call is TRBV27, the J call TRBJ1-1, with D possibly TRBD1 on 6 matching bases. Trimming cost V 5 bases and J 10 bases, with 23 bases left between them. The CDR3 is 15 amino acids. The germline V gene encodes CDR1 MNHEY and CDR2 SMNVEV (reference sequence). The CDR3 sequence: CASSQRDRDGGGAFF. The CDR3, as DNA: TGTGCCAGCAGTCAAAGAGACCGGGACGGAGGGGGAGCTTTCTTT.

V and J are TRBV7-2 and TRBJ2-7; tentative D call: TRBD1 (6 bases). V lost 5 bases, J lost 7 bases, and 12 bases lay in between. CDR1 and CDR2 (germline): SGHTA, FQGNSA. The length of the CDR3 is 12 residues. The CDR3 coding sequence is TGTGCCAGCAGCCCCTATCAGGGGGAGCAGTACTTC. Its translation is CASSPYQGEQYF.

A few counts support this clonotype. The gene calls are TRBV5-1 and TRBJ1-5, with D perhaps matching TRBD1 (6 bases). CDR1 SGHRS and CDR2 YFSETQ come from the germline V gene. CDR3 length: 15 residues. Trimming removed 0 bases from V and 7 bases from J, with 14 bases in between. CDR3 DNA sequence: TGCGCCAGCAGCTTGGCGGGGGGCTTTGGGCAGCCCCAGCATTTT. The encoded protein is CASSLAGGFGQPQHF. Drawing the rest from reference TRBV5-1 and TRBJ1-5, the complete variable domain is KAGVTQTPRYLIKTRGQQVTLSCSPISGHRSVSWYQQTPGQGLQFLFEYFSETQRNKGNFPGRFSGRQFSNSRSEMNVSTLELGDSALYLCASSLAGGFGQPQHFGDGTRLSIL.

This clonotype was seen ten or more times. This chain joins TRBV18 and TRBJ2-6; D is unclear. This CDR3 comprises 13 residues. The germline V and J ends were trimmed by 8 bases and 1 base, with 6 bases remaining between them. CDR1 is KGHSH, CDR2 LQKENI, per germline. CDR3 loop: CASSPSGANVLTF. DNA of the CDR3: TGTGCCAGCAGCCCATCTGGGGCCAACGTCCTGACTTTC.

This chain uses TRBV10-3 with TRBJ1-1, with a tentative D call TRBD1 (6 bases). V was shortened by 11 bases and J by 3 bases, with 19 bases between the two germline ends. The V gene's germline CDR1 is ENHRY and CDR2 SYGVKD. CDR3 length: 14 residues. The CDR3 loop is CAHAKGGVDTEAFF. CDR3 bases: TGTGCCCACGCCAAAGGGGGAGTTGACACTGAAGCTTTCTTT.

Remarks on this clonotype: At one end the junction does not follow the germline gene, possibly because of a read error. The chain couples TRBV11-2 to TRBJ1-1; no clear D. Looked up from germline, CDR1 is SGHAT and CDR2 is FQNNGV. The CDR3 extends over 13 amino acids. The CDR3 DNA sequence: TGTGCCAGCAGCTTCGACTGGAACACTGGAGCTTTCTTT. This gives the protein CASSFDWNTGAFF.

V gene TRBV4-1 combines with J gene TRBJ1-1, with D possibly being TRBD1 (5 bases). V lost 2 bases and J lost 7, with 11 bases in between. The CDR3 is made up of 13 amino acids. Germline V gene lookup returns CDR1 MGHRA and CDR2 YSYEKL. CDR3 DNA sequence: TGCGCCAGCAGCCAACTCCGGGACGGTGAAGCTTTCTTT. Translation gives CASSQLRDGEAFF.

This clonotype was detected ten times or more. This rearrangement joins TRBV5-1 to TRBJ1-2; no firm D call. Germline V gene lookup returns CDR1 SGHRS and CDR2 YFSETQ. This CDR3 spans 13 amino acids. Deletions cut 3 bases from V and 2 bases from J, with 8 bases between. CDR3 loop: CASSWTSNYGYTF. The CDR3 DNA reads TGCGCCAGCAGCTGGACGTCGAACTATGGCTACACCTTC.

A few counts support this clonotype. CDR3 in amino acids: CSARLQDYGYTF. The CDR3 region has the DNA TGCAGTGCTAGGTTACAGGACTATGGCTACACCTTC. The chain employs TRBV20-1 and TRBJ1-2, with D possibly TRBD1 on 5 matching bases. Trimming cost V 3 bases and J 3 bases, with 8 bases left between them. Germline V gene data show CDR1 as DFQATT and CDR2 as SNEGSKA (reference sequence). The CDR3 is 12 residues long.

This clonotype was counted a few times. The V call is TRBV10-2, the J call TRBJ1-2; D gene uncertain. Trimming removed 6 bases from V and 8 bases from J, with 13 bases in between. This CDR3 comprises 12 residues. Germline lookup yields CDR1 WSHSY and CDR2 SAAADI. CDR3 protein: CASSGGLEGYTF. The CDR3 DNA reads TGCGCCAGCAGCGGAGGACTGGAAGGCTACACCTTC.

The chain carries TRBV6-1 and TRBJ2-3; D perhaps matches TRBD2 (5 bases). This CDR3 spans 15 amino acids. Germline V lookup: CDR1 MNHNS, CDR2 SASEGT. Trimming took off 7 bases at V and 2 bases at J, with 16 bases between the two ends. CDR3 sequence reads: CASTNGLYPTDTQYF. The CDR3 DNA reads TGTGCCAGCACCAACGGACTTTATCCCACAGATACGCAGTATTTT.

The rearrangement links TRBV5-1 to TRBJ2-2, with 14 bases matching TRBD2. The J segment lost 1 base and the V segment lost 4 bases, leaving 6 bases of the junction unmatched. Per the germline V gene, CDR1 is SGHRS and CDR2 is YFSETQ. The CDR3 is made up of 18 amino acids. CDR3 coding DNA: TGCGCCAGCAGCCCGGGACTAGCGGGGGCTCAGAACACCGGGGAGCTGTTTTTT. Translation gives CASSPGLAGAQNTGELFF.

The V and J genes are TRBV14 and TRBJ2-3, with a weak D call TRBD1 (5 bases). The CDR3 covers 14 residues. Trimming left V 4 bases short and J 4 bases short, with 12 bases between. CDR1 and CDR2 from the germline V gene are SGHDN and FVKESK. CDR3 amino acids: CASSPMLGADTQYF. For the CDR3, the DNA is TGTGCCAGCAGCCCAATGTTAGGGGCAGATACGCAGTATTTT.

This clonotype appeared many times. This chain links TRBV20-1 with TRBJ2-7, with 9 bases aligning to TRBD2. This CDR3 has 14 residues. From germline, CDR1 is DFQATT and CDR2 SNEGSKA (reference sequence). The trim removed 3 bases at V and 1 base at J, leaving 4 bases unmatched. The CDR3 nucleotides read TGCAGTGCTAGTTCCAGCGGGGGGTCCTACGAGCAGTACTTC. Amino acid sequence: CSASSSGGSYEQYF.

This clonotype was seen many times. The gene calls are TRBV11-2 and TRBJ2-3; D gene ambiguous. Germline assignment: CDR1 SGHAT and CDR2 FQNNGV. V shed 0 bases and J shed 0 bases, with 4 bases lying between them. The CDR3 totals 14 residues. The CDR3 DNA is TGTGCCAGCAGCTTAGACACGAGCACAGATACGCAGTATTTT. Translation gives CASSLDTSTDTQYF.

This clonotype was seen many times. The chain is built from TRBV10-3 and TRBJ2-7; 10 nucleotides agree with TRBD1. The V segment lost 10 bases and the J segment 4 bases; nucleotides outside the gene matches: 4. The CDR3 totals 12 residues. The germline V gene has CDR1 ENHRY and CDR2 SYGVKD. CDR3 residues: CATRQGAYEQYF. The CDR3 DNA reads as TGTGCCACAAGACAGGGGGCATACGAGCAGTACTTC.

This clonotype was recorded many times. The chain combines TRBV2 with TRBJ1-1; no clear D. From germline, CDR1 is SNHLY and CDR2 FYNNEI. V lost 7 bases to trimming and J lost 3 bases, with 12 bases between them. CDR3 length: 13 amino acids. CDR3 protein: CASIPPGYTEAFF. As DNA, the CDR3 is TGTGCCAGCATCCCCCCCGGGTACACTGAAGCTTTCTTT.

The chain combines TRBV7-9 with TRBJ1-3; perhaps TRBD1 as D (5 bases). The CDR3 has 15 amino acids. From germline, CDR1 is SEHNR and CDR2 FQNEAQ (reference sequence). Trimming cost V 1 base and J 2 bases, with 9 bases left between them. The CDR3 region has the DNA TGTGCCAGCAGCTTAGAAGGGGCGGCTGGAAACACCATATATTTT. This encodes CASSLEGAAGNTIYF.